This record concerns one T cell receptor (beta chain) sequence. The data originate from a study of control samples from healthy donors and cancer patients. Data came from immunoSEQ multiplex PCR; TCRdb stores just in-frame clones and leaves some out. The profile shows 110,000 to 150,000 clones, around 90% of them singletons. Looked up from germline, CDR1 is LGHDT and CDR2 is YNNKEL (reference sequence). This CDR3 is 16 amino acids long. Losses at the gene ends were 1 base for V and 5 bases for J; bases not matched to a gene: 7. The receptor's source is a man younger than 40 in good health. The genes are TRBV3-1 (or the pseudogene TRBV3-2) and TRBJ2-7; the match to TRBD1 covers 11 bases. Sequenced material: blood. The CDR3 nucleotides read TGTGCCAGCAGCCAAGGCACCGGGACAGGGGGGAACGAGCAGTACTTC. As protein: CASSQGTGTGGNEQYF.